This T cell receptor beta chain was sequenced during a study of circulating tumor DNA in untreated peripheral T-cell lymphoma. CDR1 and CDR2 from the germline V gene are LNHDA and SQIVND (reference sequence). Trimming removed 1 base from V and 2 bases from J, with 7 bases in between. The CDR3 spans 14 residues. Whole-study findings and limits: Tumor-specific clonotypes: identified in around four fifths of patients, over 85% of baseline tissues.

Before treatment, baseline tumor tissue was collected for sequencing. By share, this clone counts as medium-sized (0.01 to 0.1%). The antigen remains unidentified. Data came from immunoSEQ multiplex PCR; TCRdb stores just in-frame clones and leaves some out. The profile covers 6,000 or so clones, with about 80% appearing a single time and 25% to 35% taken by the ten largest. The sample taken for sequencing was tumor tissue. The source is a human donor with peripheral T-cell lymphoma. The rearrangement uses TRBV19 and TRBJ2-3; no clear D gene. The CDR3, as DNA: TGTGCCAGTAGTATAGCGAGTTACACAGATACGCAGTATTTT. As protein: CASSIASYTDTQYF.